These 6 T cell receptor beta chains were sequenced from one sample in a study of blood T cell repertoires in COVID-19. Sequencing was performed with immunoSEQ multiplex PCR; in TCRdb, only in-frame clones are kept and a portion is missing. The sample contains 150,000 to 200,000 clones, around 82% of which appear only once. The sample taken for sequencing was peripheral blood. These TCRs come from a woman of 80 years or more with acute or convalescent COVID-19.

This clone was detected only once. The chain employs TRBV30 and TRBJ2-7; D possibly corresponds to TRBD2 (5 bases). The V gene's germline CDR1 is GTSNPN and CDR2 SVGIG (reference sequence). CDR3 length: 15 residues. V was shortened by 0 bases and J by 5 bases, with 17 bases between the two germline ends. The CDR3 here is CAWSVHLASRHEQYF. CDR3 coding DNA: TGTGCCTGGAGTGTACATCTAGCCTCGCGCCACGAGCAGTACTTC.

The chain employs TRBV3-1 (or the pseudogene TRBV3-2) and TRBJ1-6, with 10 bases fitting TRBD1. Germline values: CDR1 LGHDT, CDR2 YNNKEL (reference sequence). This CDR3 is built from 20 residues. Germline trimming cut 0 bases from V and 0 bases from J; bases unmatched to any gene: 8. The CDR3 sequence is CASSQDRPRDRGSYNSPLHF. CDR3 in DNA: TGTGCCAGCAGCCAAGATCGGCCAAGGGACAGGGGCTCCTATAATTCACCCCTCCACTTT.

The gene calls are TRBV6-5 and TRBJ1-5; 7 nucleotides line up with TRBD1. The CDR3 consists of 15 residues. Germline lookup yields CDR1 MNHEY and CDR2 SVGAGI. The trim removed 6 bases at V and 3 bases at J, leaving 8 bases unmatched. CDR3 nucleotides: TGTGCCAGCAGAGGACAGGATAGGGCCAATCAGCCCCAGCATTTT. This encodes CASRGQDRANQPQHF.

The rearrangement uses TRBV9 and TRBJ2-1; 10 nucleotides align to TRBD2. This CDR3 region has 13 residues. CDR1 SGDLS and CDR2 YYNGEE come from the germline V gene. Trimming at V came to 7 bases and at J to 6 bases, leaving 4 bases not matched to a gene. CDR3: CASSPSGSNEQFF. CDR3 nucleotides: TGTGCCAGCTCACCTAGCGGGAGCAATGAGCAGTTCTTC.

The rearrangement joins TRBV28 to TRBJ1-2, with 7 bases aligning to TRBD1. Germline CDR1 MDHEN, CDR2 SYDVKM. V lost 4 bases to trimming and J lost 4 bases; unmatched junction nucleotides: 9. The CDR3 totals 15 residues. The CDR3 DNA sequence: TGTGCCAGCAGTTACCGGGACAGCGCGATCTATGGCTACACCTTC. This codes for CASSYRDSAIYGYTF.

This sequence joins TRBV11-3 and TRBJ2-1; 8 bases fit TRBD2. Losses at the gene ends were 0 bases for V and 2 bases for J; bases not matched to a gene: 6. Germline-derived CDR1 and CDR2 are SGHNT and YENEEA. CDR3 length: 17 residues. The CDR3 nucleotides read TGTGCCAGCAGCTTAGATAGCGGGGAAAGGCCCTACAATGAGCAGTTCTTC. Translation gives CASSLDSGERPYNEQFF.